This TCR beta chain was sequenced for a study of OX40 agonist ivuxolimab in advanced cancers. About the study: Patients were dosed with the agonistic anti-OX40 (CD134) antibody ivuxolimab. Three patients, one with hepatocellular carcinoma and two with cutaneous melanoma, responded partially. Cancers in dose escalation were hepatocellular, melanoma, renal cell and head and neck.

Clones were read by immunoSEQ multiplex PCR, and TCRdb kept only the in-frame ones, dropping some. There are tens of thousands of clones in the sample; roughly 80% occur only once, and about 5% lies in the top ten. A single count supports this clone. The target antigen is unknown. Overall study findings and caveats: On average, CD8+ T cells showed a greater number of expanded clones than CD4+.

V was shortened by 0 bases and J by 4 bases, with 7 bases between the two germline ends. This CDR3 region has 14 residues. Germline V lookup: CDR1 SGHNT, CDR2 YENEEA. J is TRBJ2-1 and V is TRBV11-3; unclear D gene. The receptor's source is an adult with an advanced solid tumor such as melanoma, head and neck, liver or kidney cancer. Sequencing was performed on CD4+ or CD8+ T cells sorted from blood, taken in a trial of the OX40 agonist ivuxolimab. In DNA form, the CDR3 reads TGTGCCAGCAGCTTAGAAGCCGGATACAATGAGCAGTTCTTC. Its translation is CASSLEAGYNEQFF.